This entry is about one T cell receptor beta chain. This sample was included in a study of identical twins. A universal primer site came from template switching; cDNA carried unique molecular identifiers. TCRdb itself ran the 5' RACE reads through MiXCR, one entry per CDR3 protein. The table has approximately 500,000 distinct CDR3 sequences, more than 20% seen once. In germline, CDR1 is SGHAT, CDR2 FQNNGV. The CDR3 spans 15 residues. Trimming pared 0 bases from V and 6 bases from J, leaving 15 bases between. This same sample was also taken into another study, of T cells expressing NK-cell markers. According to that study: The study found these clonotypes also leading the CD3+CD56-NKG2C+ fraction in four donors.

Sequenced input: CD4+ T cells sorted from blood. This TCR derives from a woman in her late teens or twenties in good health. V and J are TRBV11-2 and TRBJ2-7; D might be TRBD1 (6 bases). The CDR3 region is CASSLDSAGATEQYF. The CDR3 bases are TGTGCCAGCAGCTTAGATTCGGCAGGGGCTACCGAGCAGTACTTC.